The 29 T cell receptor beta chains reported below all come from one sample, sequenced in a study of T cells in Graves' hyperthyroidism and ophthalmopathy. From RNA transcripts, TCR beta CDR3 regions were amplified. First-round RT-PCR with HTBI primers amplified the TCR CDR3 region. Using its own MiXCR run on the multiplex PCR reads, TCRdb lists one record per CDR3 protein. This table has roughly 420,000 distinct CDR3 sequences, around 16% appearing once. The specimen was blood. The origin of the receptors is a woman aged 18-29 years with Graves' hyperthyroidism.

This chain connects TRBV7-8 to TRBJ1-2; the match to TRBD1 covers 10 bases. Per the germline V gene, CDR1 is SGHVS and CDR2 is FQNEAQ. This CDR3 comprises 14 residues. V trimming: 5 bases; J trimming: 7 bases; junction bases outside the gene matches: 7. The CDR3 sequence: CASSHLGTGVGYTF. Written as DNA, the CDR3 is TGTGCCAGCAGCCATCTTGGGACAGGGGTTGGCTACACCTTC.

This clonotype was picked up many times. This chain uses TRBV6-1 with TRBJ2-7; D unclear. V gave up 6 bases and J gave up 2 bases, with 17 bases separating them. The CDR3 consists of 15 residues. Germline V gene lookup returns CDR1 MNHNS and CDR2 SASEGT. In DNA, the CDR3 is TGTGCCAGCAGCACACTCGTGGCTTCTCCCTACGAGCAGTACTTC. It is translated as CASSTLVASPYEQYF.

Many counts were recorded for this clonotype. The chain couples TRBV2 to TRBJ2-7; 8 nucleotides agree with TRBD1. This CDR3 has 14 amino acids. The V gene's germline CDR1 is SNHLY and CDR2 FYNNEI. Trimming cost V 5 bases and J 5 bases; bases outside gene matches: 8. Here the CDR3 reads CASSPRTGLDEQYF. In DNA, the CDR3 is TGTGCCAGCAGTCCCCGGACAGGGTTGGACGAGCAGTACTTC.

This clonotype came up many times. CDR3 DNA sequence: TGTGCCAGCAGAAAACTAGCGGGAGCCTCCTACAATGAGCAGTTCTTC. Translated, it gives CASRKLAGASYNEQFF. The chain is built from TRBV6-1 and TRBJ2-1; 11 bases are a match to TRBD2. This CDR3 region has 16 residues. The ends lost 6 bases at V and 0 bases at J; junction bases unmatched: 4. Looked up from germline, CDR1 is MNHNS and CDR2 is SASEGT.

This clonotype was recorded at least ten times. The chain combines TRBV20-1 with TRBJ2-1; 7 bases line up with TRBD2. Germline lookup yields CDR1 DFQATT and CDR2 SNEGSKA (reference sequence). After removal of 6 bases from V and 1 base from J, the junction contained 3 bases not matched to a gene. This CDR3 is 13 amino acids long. This CDR3 is CSARGLSYNEQFF. In nucleotides, the CDR3 is TGCAGTGCAAGGGGACTATCCTACAATGAGCAGTTCTTC.

This clonotype was seen many times. The rearrangement links TRBV3-1 to TRBJ2-7, with D possibly being TRBD2 (5 bases). Per germline, CDR1 LGHDT and CDR2 YNNKEL (reference sequence). The CDR3 covers 14 residues. V shed 1 base and J shed 5 bases, with 12 bases lying between them. In DNA form, the CDR3 reads TGTGCCAGCAGCCAAGGGATCGGGGATAACGAGCAGTACTTC. Protein: CASSQGIGDNEQYF.

This clonotype was seen only a few times. This chain uses TRBV27 with TRBJ1-4; D is uncertain. Trimming removed 2 bases at V and 7 bases at J, with 8 bases between. This CDR3 has 13 residues. Germline values: CDR1 MNHEY, CDR2 SMNVEV (reference sequence). CDR3 amino acids: CASSLRVFEKLFF. CDR3 coding DNA: TGTGCCAGCAGTTTAAGGGTATTTGAAAAACTGTTTTTT. Using reference TRBV27 and TRBJ1-4 for the parts outside the CDR3, the full variable domain is EAQVTQNPRYLITVTGKKLTVTCSQNMNHEYMSWYRQDPGLGLRQIYYSMNVEVTDKGDVPEGYKVSRKEKRNFPLILESPSPNQTSLYFCASSLRVFEKLFFGSGTQLSVL.

V usage is TRBV11-2 and J usage is TRBJ2-3; TRBD2 agrees at 7 bases. From germline, CDR1 is SGHAT and CDR2 FQNNGV. The CDR3 has 15 residues. Trimming cost V 3 bases and J 5 bases; bases outside gene matches: 8. The DNA for the CDR3 is TGTGCCAGCAGCTTCGCGGGAGCCGGTGGAGATACGCAGTATTTT. Amino acid sequence: CASSFAGAGGDTQYF.

Worth noting for this clonotype: This may be a read error, as it is one base from a much larger clone. This CDR3 is CASSPQSRANTEAFF. The CDR3 DNA follows: TGTGCCAGCTCACCCCAGTCTCGGGCGAACACTGAAGCTTTCTTT. This chain links TRBV18 with TRBJ1-1; D not certain. The CDR3 contains 15 residues. Germline assignment: CDR1 KGHSH and CDR2 LQKENI. The V end lost 3 bases, the J end lost 1 base, and 12 bases lay between the germline ends. Complete variable domain (other parts from reference TRBV18 and TRBJ1-1): NAGVMQNPRHLVRRRGQEARLRCSPMKGHSHVYWYRQLPEEGLKFMVYLQKENIIDESGMPKERFSAEFPKEGPSILRIQQVVRGDSAAYFCASSPQSRANTEAFFGQGTRLTVV.

This clonotype showed up many times. V usage is TRBV2 and J usage is TRBJ2-2, with 10 bases identical to TRBD2. V was clipped by 7 bases and J by 1 base; unmatched bases: 3. Germline V gene sequence: CDR1 SNHLY, CDR2 FYNNEI. CDR3 length: 15 amino acids. CDR3 protein: CASNLAGVNTGELFF. In nucleotides, the CDR3 is TGTGCCAGCAATCTAGCGGGGGTGAACACCGGGGAGCTGTTTTTT.

This chain joins TRBV30 and TRBJ2-3; D unclear. Looked up from germline, CDR1 is GTSNPN and CDR2 is SVGIG (reference sequence). Deletions cut 4 bases from V and 2 bases from J, with 7 bases between. CDR3 length: 12 amino acids. For the CDR3, the DNA is TGTGCCTGGACCGGGCCCACAGATACGCAGTATTTT. Translation: CAWTGPTDTQYF.

V usage is TRBV27 and J usage is TRBJ2-2; no reliable D call. Trimming cost V 5 bases and J 6 bases, with 10 bases left between them. The CDR3 runs 13 residues. Germline-derived CDR1 and CDR2 are MNHEY and SMNVEV (reference sequence). For the CDR3, the DNA is TGTGCCAGCAGTGAATATTGGCCCGGGGAGCTGTTTTTT. It codes for CASSEYWPGELFF.

The CDR3 reads CASSVEGAHSGNTIYF. CDR3 in DNA: TGTGCCAGCAGCGTAGAGGGGGCTCACTCTGGAAACACCATATATTTT. This chain joins TRBV9 and TRBJ1-3, with 7 bases that match TRBD1. Losses at the gene ends were 0 bases for V and 0 bases for J; bases not matched to a gene: 3. CDR1 is SGDLS and CDR2 is YYNGEE in the germline V gene. CDR3 length equals 16 residues. The full variable domain, rest sourced from reference TRBV9 and TRBJ1-3, is DSGVTQTPKHLITATGQRVTLRCSPRSGDLSVYWYQQSLDQGLQFLIQYYNGEERAKGNILERFSAQQFPDLHSELNLSSLELGDSALYFCASSVEGAHSGNTIYFGEGSWLTVV.

This clonotype has ten or more counts. The rearrangement joins TRBV24-1 to TRBJ2-5; 10 nucleotides match TRBD1. This CDR3 spans 12 amino acids. CDR1 and CDR2 from the germline V gene are KGHDR and SFDVKD. After removal of 9 bases from V and 4 bases from J, the junction contained 1 base not matched to a gene. In DNA, the CDR3 is TGTGCCACCGGGGACAGGGGAGAGACCCAGTACTTC. This sequence encodes CATGDRGETQYF.

The J gene is TRBJ2-1, the V gene TRBV5-1, with 16 bases lining up with TRBD2. This CDR3 comprises 17 residues. Per the germline V gene, CDR1 is SGHRS and CDR2 is YFSETQ. V was pared by 4 bases and J by 8 bases, with 9 bases of the junction left unmatched. The CDR3 coding sequence is TGCGCCAGCAGCCACGGGACTAGCGGGAGGGCCTTGGATGAGCAGTTCTTC. It is translated as CASSHGTSGRALDEQFF.

V gene TRBV7-3 combines with J gene TRBJ2-6, with a possible D match to TRBD2 (5 bases). The CDR3 contains 15 residues. Between the trimmed V and J ends, which lost 5 bases and 1 base, there was a span of 9 bases. Germline V CDR1 and CDR2: SGHTA, FQGTGA. Here the CDR3 reads CASSPSGSGANVLTF. CDR3 sequence (DNA): TGTGCCAGCAGCCCGTCGGGGTCTGGGGCCAACGTCCTGACTTTC.

This clonotype was seen at least ten times. The chain is built from TRBV18 and TRBJ1-1, with D tentatively TRBD1 (6 bases). This CDR3 is 14 amino acids long. Trimming took off 2 bases at V and 4 bases at J, with 11 bases between the two ends. Germline lookup yields CDR1 KGHSH and CDR2 LQKENI. CDR3 loop: CASSPGTIGTEAFF. The CDR3 region has the DNA TGTGCCAGCTCACCAGGGACAATCGGCACTGAAGCTTTCTTT.

The sample holds many counts of this clonotype. V and J are TRBV4-1 and TRBJ2-3, with 10 bases fitting TRBD1. CDR3 length equals 15 residues. Germline CDR1 MGHRA, CDR2 YSYEKL. V shed 1 base and J 4 bases; nucleotides not matched to a gene: 2. The CDR3 DNA follows: TGCGCCAGCAGCCAAGTTGGGACAGGGGCAGATACGCAGTATTTT. Protein: CASSQVGTGADTQYF.

This clonotype showed up many times. The chain is built from TRBV20-1 and TRBJ2-5; 7 bases agree with TRBD1. The V gene's germline CDR1 is DFQATT and CDR2 SNEGSKA (reference sequence). V shed 6 bases and J 4 bases; nucleotides not matched to a gene: 5. The CDR3 covers 12 residues. The DNA of the CDR3 is TGCAGTGCGCAGGGGGTGGGAGAGACCCAGTACTTC. Translation: CSAQGVGETQYF.

Remarks on this clonotype: This may come from a read error, since a much larger clone is one base off. The chain carries TRBV19 and TRBJ1-2; possibly TRBD1 for D (6 bases). Germline loops: CDR1 LNHDA, CDR2 SQIVND (reference sequence). The CDR3 contains 14 residues. CDR3 in DNA: TGTGCCAGTAAGCTCCGGACAGCTAACTATGGCCACACCTTC. Translation: CASKLRTANYGHTF.

This clonotype has more than one count but fewer than ten. The rearrangement links TRBV20-1 to TRBJ1-2; a weak D match, TRBD1 (5 bases). The V end lost 6 bases, the J end lost 5 bases, and 13 bases lay between the germline ends. Germline V gene sequence: CDR1 DFQATT, CDR2 SNEGSKA (reference sequence). The CDR3 loop spans 12 amino acids. The CDR3 protein is CSAPGTAYGYTF. The CDR3 bases are TGCAGTGCCCCCGGGACGGCTTATGGCTACACCTTC.

This clonotype was seen ten or more times. V gene TRBV3-1 combines with J gene TRBJ2-2, with 9 positions matching TRBD2. There are 16 residues in the CDR3. Germline-derived CDR1 and CDR2 are LGHDT and YNNKEL (reference sequence). J lost 5 bases, V lost 1 base, and 5 bases had no gene match. The CDR3 is CASSQGLAGPTGELFF. The CDR3 DNA is TGTGCCAGCAGCCAAGGGCTAGCGGGACCTACCGGGGAGCTGTTTTTT.

Comment on this clonotype: The junction does not match germline at one end; this may be a read error. The chain combines TRBV7-7 with TRBJ1-1; tentative D call: TRBD1 (5 bases). The V gene's germline CDR1 is SSHAT and CDR2 FNYEAQ (reference sequence). CDR3 length equals 14 residues. DNA for the CDR3: TGTGCTAGCAGCTCCTTCAGGGCGGGCACTGAAGCTTTCTTT. This gives the protein CASSSFRAGTEAFF.

This clonotype was detected ten times or more. The chain links TRBV2 to TRBJ2-7, with D possibly being TRBD1 (5 bases). From germline, CDR1 is SNHLY and CDR2 FYNNEI. Between the trimmed V and J ends, which lost 5 bases and 5 bases, there was a span of 10 bases. This CDR3 has 12 residues. The CDR3 DNA sequence: TGTGCCAGCAGTCAGGGAAACAACGAGCAGTACTTC. It codes for CASSQGNNEQYF. The full variable domain, completed using reference TRBV2 and TRBJ2-7, is EPEVTQTPSHQVTQMGQEVILRCVPISNHLYFYWYRQILGQKVEFLVSFYNNEISEKSEIFDDQFSVERPDGSNFTLKIRSTKLEDSAMYFCASSQGNNEQYFGPGTRLTVT.

The table lists this clonotype with many counts. The chain combines TRBV7-9 with TRBJ2-1; a possible D gene is TRBD1 (5 bases). This CDR3 has 16 residues. Trimming left V 2 bases short and J 0 bases short, with 11 bases between. Germline CDR1 is SEHNR and CDR2 is FQNEAQ (reference sequence). Here the CDR3 DNA reads TGTGCCAGCAGCTTATTGGACACGAGCTCCTACAATGAGCAGTTCTTC. This gives the protein CASSLLDTSSYNEQFF.

This clonotype showed up many times. The chain has TRBV2 and TRBJ2-3, with TRBD1 matching 9 bases. CDR1 and CDR2 (germline): SNHLY, FYNNEI. CDR3 length equals 15 residues. With 10 bases clipped from V and 3 bases from J, the junction kept 11 bases outside the gene matches. The CDR3 region has the DNA TGTGCCAACCAACAGGGACAGGGCCGAACAGATACGCAGTATTTT. The encoded protein is CANQQGQGRTDTQYF.

This clonotype was detected a few times. V and J are TRBV20-1 and TRBJ1-2; perhaps TRBD1 as D (5 bases). The CDR3 contains 14 residues. V lost 6 bases to trimming and J lost 6 bases, with 20 bases between them. Looked up from germline, CDR1 is DFQATT and CDR2 is SNEGSKA (reference sequence). The CDR3 here is CSAIWTKRSDGYTF. CDR3 sequence (DNA): TGCAGTGCCATTTGGACAAAAAGGTCCGATGGCTACACCTTC.

The chain couples TRBV28 to TRBJ2-5, with 7 bases lining up with TRBD1. There are 16 residues in the CDR3. V shed 2 bases, J shed 0 bases, and the junction held 6 bases outside the gene matches. Germline V gene lookup returns CDR1 MDHEN and CDR2 SYDVKM. The chain's CDR3 is CASSLREDRNQETQYF. For the CDR3, the DNA is TGTGCCAGCAGTTTACGTGAGGACAGGAACCAAGAGACCCAGTACTTC.

A note on this clonotype: It may be a read error: a sequence one base away is much more abundant. Here the CDR3 DNA reads TGCAGTGCTGGTTGGGGGGGTCATGGAGATGAAAAACCGTTTTTT. Protein product: CSAGWGGHGDEKPFF. The chain is built from TRBV20-1 and TRBJ1-4, with D perhaps TRBD1 (5 bases). This CDR3 comprises 15 residues. CDR1 DFQATT and CDR2 SNEGSKA come from the germline V gene (reference sequence).